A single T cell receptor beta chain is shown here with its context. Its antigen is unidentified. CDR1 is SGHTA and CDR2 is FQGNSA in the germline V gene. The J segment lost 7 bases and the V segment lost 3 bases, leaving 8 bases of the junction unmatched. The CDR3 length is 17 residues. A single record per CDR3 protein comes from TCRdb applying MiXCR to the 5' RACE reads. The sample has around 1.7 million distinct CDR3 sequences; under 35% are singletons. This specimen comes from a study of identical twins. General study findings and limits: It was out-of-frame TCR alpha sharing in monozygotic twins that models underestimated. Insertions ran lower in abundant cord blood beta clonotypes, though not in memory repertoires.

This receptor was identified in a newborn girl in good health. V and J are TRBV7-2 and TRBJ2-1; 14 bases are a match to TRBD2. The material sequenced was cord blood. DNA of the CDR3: TGTGCCAGCAGCTTTTTGATGGGACTAGCGGGAGCGAATGAGCAGTTCTTC. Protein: CASSFLMGLAGANEQFF.